This TCR beta chain was sequenced in a study of T cells in Graves' hyperthyroidism and ophthalmopathy (dated by TCRdb to between 2017 and 2020). For context, the study as a whole: Peripheral blood was collected at initial diagnosis, before any treatment. A discovery cohort of around 98 patients, roughly 45 with Graves' ophthalmopathy and about 60 with stable Graves' hyperthyroidism, was used to find distinguishing TCR V-J signatures. Whether ophthalmopathy could be predicted prospectively was tested in an independent validation cohort made up of roughly 20 hyperthyroidism patients plus 17 patients who later progressed to ophthalmopathy. The 85 to 100 discovery patients were randomly split 7:3 into training and test sets. In more than 5 Graves' hyperthyroidism patients, the study also compared T-cell repertoires from thyroid tissue with T-cell repertoires from blood. After blood sampling, hyperthyroidism patients were treated with methimazole at a starting dose of 30 mg daily, and ophthalmopathy patients were treated with high-dose intravenous methylprednisolone. The paper describes TCR Vbeta CDR3 sequencing of more than 120 peripheral blood samples, made up of 43 ophthalmopathy patients, around 78 hyperthyroidism patients and about 17 progressor patients. The full study reports these points: Sample size was not statistically predetermined, and blinding of investigators to group allocation was not performed. In validation, the model predicted progression to ophthalmopathy with 60% to 71% sensitivity and 72.22% specificity, a median of around 6.6 months before onset. Most expanded thyroid clonotypes (frequency above 0.001) were also found in blood, which suggests that blood repertoires may mirror thyroid immune responses. In cross-validation, a model built on a 13 V-J signature told ophthalmopathy apart from stable hyperthyroidism with under 90% sensitivity and roughly 82% specificity, and in testing the same model reached 80%/75%.

For this clonotype: What this receptor recognizes is not known. The sample holds no much larger clone one base away, and base qualities are not on file.

According to the germline V gene, CDR1 reads SGHRS and CDR2 reads YFSETQ. The CDR3 goes from the cysteine to the phenylalanine over 14 residues. The kept DNA is CDR3 alone, 42 bases in frame from the first base. V was cut back by 2 bases and J by 4 bases, leaving a gap of 12 bases between them. Stable Graves' hyperthyroidism was defined as the absence of progression to ophthalmopathy over 18 months of follow-up. Hyperthyroidism patients were newly diagnosed, had a disease duration of under 2 months, and were aged 18 to 65 years. Any patient with an uncontrolled infection, another autoimmune disease, pregnancy or lactation was excluded. Diagnoses were established on the basis of clinical symptoms, serum thyroxine and TRAb, thyroid ultrasound, and orbital computed tomography. PBMCs were isolated from 10 ml of fresh peripheral blood by Ficoll-Paque density gradient centrifugation. Trizol reagent was used to extract total RNA, and RNA quality was then checked on an Agilent 2100 Bioanalyzer.

The TCR beta CDR3 regions were amplified from the RNA transcripts. A first-round RT-PCR of the TCR CDR3 used the HTBI primer set with the Qiagen OneStep RT-PCR kit. A second multiplex PCR round built the libraries, followed by size selection and purification. Paired-end sequencing of the libraries was performed with 100 bp reads on an Illumina HiSeq2000. As for the authors' bioinformatics: SOAPnuke was used to process the raw data, throwing out any read that contained adapters or uncalled bases, had a mean Phred below 15, or lacked an exact constant-primer or identifier match. High-quality paired reads were merged using COPE v1.2.5, and each unique nucleotide sequence was defined as a clonotype. MiTCR v1.1 was used to align the clonotypes against IMGT TRBV, TRBD and TRBJ reference segments. Analysis was restricted to V-J combinations with a frequency above 0.0001, which covered roughly 99% of repertoires. A TCS score was defined as the ratio of F50 (clonal expansion) to E x V (chaos), with BLOSUM62-based TCRdist applied between CDR3 peptides within each V-J. Welch's t-statistics and random forest reduced around 550 V-J features to around 14, which were used in a naive Bayes classifier (R e1071). The raw public reads went through TCRdb reprocessing: fastp at Q25, MiXCR clone calling, in-frame beta chains kept. Each entry is one CDR3 protein sequence, shown with its most common DNA and genes. The V and J calls and clone size come from TCRdb's table, not from the authors' own analysis. This sample has about 420,000 distinct CDR3 sequences in its table, and roughly an eighth of those were observed once. Roughly 4.8% of the sample is taken by the ten largest.

The source material was blood. The TCR comes from a young woman with Graves' hyperthyroidism. The sequence links TRBV5-1 to TRBJ2-5; no D gene call is confident. The DNA reads TGCGCCAGCAGCTTTGACACCTCGGCAGAGACCCAGTACTTC. Translated, it reads CASSFDTSAETQYF. Full variable domain (CDR3 extended with the reference TRBV5-1 and TRBJ2-5 proteins): KAGVTQTPRYLIKTRGQQVTLSCSPISGHRSVSWYQQTPGQGLQFLFEYFSETQRNKGNFPGRFSGRQFSNSRSEMNVSTLELGDSALYLCASSFDTSAETQYFGPGTRLLVL.